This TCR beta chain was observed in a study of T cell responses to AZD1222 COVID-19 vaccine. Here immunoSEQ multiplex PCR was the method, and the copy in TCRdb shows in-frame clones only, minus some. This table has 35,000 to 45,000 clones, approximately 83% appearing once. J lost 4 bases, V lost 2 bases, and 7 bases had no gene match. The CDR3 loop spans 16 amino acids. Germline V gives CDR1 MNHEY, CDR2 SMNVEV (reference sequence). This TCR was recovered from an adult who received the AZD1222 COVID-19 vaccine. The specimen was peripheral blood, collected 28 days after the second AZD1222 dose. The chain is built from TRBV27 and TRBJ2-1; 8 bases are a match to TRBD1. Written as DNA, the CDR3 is TGTGCCAGCAGTTTAGCGGCAGGGGGCATGTACAATGAGCAGTTCTTC. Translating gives CASSLAAGGMYNEQFF.